This TCR beta chain was retrieved from a study of OX40 agonist ivuxolimab in advanced cancers. Overall study: Ivuxolimab, an agonistic anti-OX40 (CD134) antibody, was given to patients.

The trim removed 2 bases at V and 6 bases at J, leaving 9 bases unmatched. Germline-derived CDR1 and CDR2 are SEHNR and FQNEAQ (reference sequence). The CDR3 runs to 16 residues. Study-wide findings and caveats: Researchers report that CD8+ T cells had, on average, more expanded clones than CD4+.

Worth noting for this clone: Its antigen is undetermined.

Patients were ineligible given autoimmune disease history or systemic immunosuppression. Assay used: immunoSEQ multiplex PCR; TCRdb lists only in-frame clones, some missing. The table has approximately 70,000 clones, approximately 81% seen once. The sample consisted of CD4+ or CD8+ T cells sorted from blood, taken in a trial of the OX40 agonist ivuxolimab. The chain has TRBV7-9 and TRBJ2-2; 7 nucleotides agree with TRBD2. This receptor was identified in an adult with an advanced solid tumor such as melanoma, head and neck, liver or kidney cancer. CDR3 DNA sequence: TGTGCCAGCAGCTTACGGGCGGGAGAGAATCCCGGGGAGCTGTTTTTT. Protein product: CASSLRAGENPGELFF.